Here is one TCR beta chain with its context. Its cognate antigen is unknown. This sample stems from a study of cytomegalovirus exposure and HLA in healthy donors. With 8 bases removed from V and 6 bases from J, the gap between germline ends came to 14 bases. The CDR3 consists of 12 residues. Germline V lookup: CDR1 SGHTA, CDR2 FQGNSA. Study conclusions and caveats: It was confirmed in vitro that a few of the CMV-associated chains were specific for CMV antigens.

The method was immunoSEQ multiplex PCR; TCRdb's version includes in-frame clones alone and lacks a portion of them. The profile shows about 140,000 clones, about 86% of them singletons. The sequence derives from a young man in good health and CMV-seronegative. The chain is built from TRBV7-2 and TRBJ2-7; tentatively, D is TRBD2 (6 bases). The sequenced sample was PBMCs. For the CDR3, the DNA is TGTGCCAGCGCGGAGGGCCACGGCGAGCAGTACTTC. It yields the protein CASAEGHGEQYF.